This passage covers 13 T cell receptor beta chains from one sample sequenced in a study of blood T cell repertoires in COVID-19. TCRdb's copy holds only in-frame clones and misses some; the assay was immunoSEQ multiplex PCR. The sample records under 150,000 clones, 86% being singletons. Sequencing used PBMCs or T cells enriched from blood (not recorded which). These receptors originate from a woman in her forties or fifties who had recovered from COVID-19.

This clone was detected only a few times. The chain joins TRBV3-1 (or the pseudogene TRBV3-2) to TRBJ1-2; D is possibly TRBD1 (6 bases). V lost 2 bases and J lost 7, with 17 bases in between. Per germline, CDR1 LGHDT and CDR2 YNNKEL (reference sequence). The CDR3 sequence is 15 residues long. The CDR3 DNA follows: TGTGCCAGCAGCCAACCTTCAACAGGGCGGCTTGGCTACACCTTC. Amino acid sequence: CASSQPSTGRLGYTF.

CDR3 DNA sequence: TGTGCCAGCAGCCCCGGACTGGGCTTCTGGGCTTTCTTT. Amino acids: CASSPGLGFWAFF. This chain connects TRBV11-2 to TRBJ1-1; D remains unclear. V was clipped by 5 bases and J by 11 bases, with 18 bases between them. Germline V gene data show CDR1 as SGHAT and CDR2 as FQNNGV. The CDR3 covers 13 residues.

The genes are TRBV11-3 and TRBJ2-1; the match to TRBD2 covers 10 bases. Germline-derived CDR1 and CDR2 are SGHNT and YENEEA. The junction had 9 bases not matched to a gene; V was cut back by 5 bases and J by 8 bases. This CDR3 is built from 15 residues. In nucleotides, the CDR3 is TGTGCCAGCAGCGAAGGGGGACTAGCGCTCGATGAGCAGTTCTTC. Translating it yields CASSEGGLALDEQFF. Variable domain in full (rest from reference TRBV11-3 and TRBJ2-1): EAGVVQSPRYKIIEKKQPVAFWCNPISGHNTLYWYLQNLGQGPELLIRYENEEAVDDSQLPKDRFSAERLKGVDSTLKIQPAELGDSAVYLCASSEGGLALDEQFFGPGTRLTVL.

This chain links TRBV15 with TRBJ2-7, with 9 bases lining up with TRBD1. The germline V gene has CDR1 LNHNV and CDR2 YYDKDF (reference sequence). This CDR3 is 15 amino acids long. V gave up 5 bases and J gave up 5 bases; unmatched junction bases: 10. The DNA for the CDR3 is TGTGCCACCAGCGCAGTCCCGGGACAGGGCGACGAGCAGTACTTC. Its protein is CATSAVPGQGDEQYF.

The V and J genes are TRBV9 and TRBJ2-1; D is possibly TRBD2 (6 bases). V was pared by 3 bases and J by 12 bases, with 19 bases between. The CDR3 contains 14 residues. The germline V gene has CDR1 SGDLS and CDR2 YYNGEE. This CDR3 reads CASSGTTTGDRQFF. The DNA of the CDR3 is TGTGCCAGCAGCGGGACTACTACAGGTGACCGGCAGTTCTTC.

The chain uses TRBV5-1 and TRBJ1-6; 8 bases are a match to TRBD1. This CDR3 comprises 15 residues. Germline trimming cut 2 bases from V and 7 bases from J; bases unmatched to any gene: 5. Germline CDR1 and CDR2: SGHRS and YFSETQ. In DNA, the CDR3 is TGCGCCAGCAGCTTAACCAGGGACAGGAATTCACCCCTCCACTTT. It specifies CASSLTRDRNSPLHF.

The CDR3 loop is CASRPPGLAETQYF. CDR3 coding DNA: TGTGCCAGCAGGCCTCCGGGACTAGCTGAGACCCAGTACTTC. V and J are TRBV6-6 and TRBJ2-5; 9 bases match TRBD2. Germline V gene sequence: CDR1 MNHNY, CDR2 SVGAGI (reference sequence). The CDR3 contains 14 residues. The ends lost 6 bases at V and 5 bases at J; junction bases unmatched: 7.

The J gene is TRBJ1-3, the V gene TRBV7-6; TRBD1 is a possible D gene (6 bases). CDR1 and CDR2 (germline): SGHVS, FNYEAQ. This CDR3 has 16 residues. Between the trimmed V and J ends, which lost 7 bases and 0 bases, there was a span of 16 bases. The CDR3 region has the DNA TGTGCCAGCAAAGAAGGCGGGGGCAACTCTGGAAACACCATATATTTT. Amino acids: CASKEGGGNSGNTIYF. The whole variable domain, remainder taken from reference TRBV7-6 and TRBJ1-3, is GAGVSQSPRYKVTKRGQDVALRCDPISGHVSLYWYRQALGQGPEFLTYFNYEAQQDKSGLPNDRFSAERPEGSISTLTIQRTEQRDSAMYRCASKEGGGNSGNTIYFGEGSWLTVV.

The count of this clone is one. One end of the junction does not line up with germline, which may come from a read error. The genes are TRBV19 and TRBJ2-3; D perhaps matches TRBD1 (6 bases). This CDR3 has 19 residues. Germline V gene sequence: CDR1 LNHDA, CDR2 SQIVND (reference sequence). The CDR3 DNA reads TGTGCCAGTAATATACGAACAGGGTCAACTTGGGAACTCACAGATACGCAGTATTTT. Protein sequence: CASNIRTGSTWELTDTQYF.

This clone was found a few times. CDR3 in DNA: TGTGCCAGCAGCCGGAGGGAGGAATATAATTCACCCCTCCACTTT. As protein: CASSRREEYNSPLHF. This chain joins TRBV3-1 (or the pseudogene TRBV3-2) and TRBJ1-6; D remains unclear. V lost 4 bases and J lost 4, with 11 bases in between. Per germline, CDR1 LGHDT and CDR2 YNNKEL (reference sequence). The CDR3 length is 15 residues.

The V call is TRBV5-5, the J call TRBJ1-4, with TRBD1 matching over 7 bases. Germline CDR1 SGHKS, CDR2 YYEKEE (reference sequence). V shed 1 base, J shed 0 bases, and the junction held 6 bases outside the gene matches. The CDR3 covers 17 residues. The CDR3 DNA reads as TGTGCCAGCAGCTTGAGGGACAGAATAGCAACTAATGAAAAACTGTTTTTT. This sequence encodes CASSLRDRIATNEKLFF. The whole variable domain, remainder taken from reference TRBV5-5 and TRBJ1-4, is DAGVTQSPTHLIKTRGQQVTLRCSPISGHKSVSWYQQVLGQGPQFIFQYYEKEERGRGNFPDRFSARQFPNYSSELNVNALLLGDSALYLCASSLRDRIATNEKLFFGSGTQLSVL.

V usage is TRBV7-9 and J usage is TRBJ1-2, with D unresolved. The CDR3 runs 14 residues. Trimming cost V 5 bases and J 3 bases, with 13 bases left between them. Germline loops: CDR1 SEHNR, CDR2 FQNEAQ (reference sequence). The CDR3 sequence is CASSNRRFDYGYTF. The CDR3 DNA is TGTGCCAGCAGCAATAGGAGGTTCGACTATGGCTACACCTTC.

V is TRBV2 and J is TRBJ1-1, with D tentatively TRBD1 (6 bases). CDR1 is SNHLY, CDR2 FYNNEI, per germline. This CDR3 is built from 13 residues. Trimming shortened V by 6 bases and J by 7 bases, and 15 bases separated the two germline ends. The CDR3 loop reads CASSRRQANEAFF. CDR3 sequence (DNA): TGTGCCAGCAGCCGAAGACAGGCCAATGAAGCTTTCTTT.